This TCR beta chain was identified in a study of a mutant IDH1 vaccine in newly diagnosed glioma. Study outcomes and limitations: Whatever changes occurred in top peripheral T cell clonotypes seemed unrelated to pseudoprogression.

Specified time point: week 23, last vaccination. One vaccine dose held 300 ug of mutant IDH1 20-mer peptide and came with topical imiquimod. This clone has more than one count but fewer than ten. The target antigen is unknown. Repertoires were generated with immunoSEQ multiplex PCR, while TCRdb's copy carries only in-frame clones and drops some. The sample yields around 80,000 clones, approximately 85% seen once. Trimming took 0 bases from V and 8 from J; bases not matched to a gene: 6. Germline lookup yields CDR1 SGHRS and CDR2 YFSETQ. The CDR3 runs to 14 residues. Sequences were derived from PBMCs, sampled from a glioma patient whose treatment included an IDH1 peptide vaccine. The V call is TRBV5-1, the J call TRBJ1-1; 8 bases are a match to TRBD1. The receptor was isolated from a woman between 45 and 65 years old with glioma. CDR3 in DNA: TGCGCCAGCAGCTTGGCTCAGGGGGCCCGCGAAGCTTTCTTT. It codes for CASSLAQGAREAFF.